This T cell receptor (beta chain) was sequenced during a study of blood T cell repertoires in COVID-19. In the study overall: Sites in the United States, Italy and Spain provided acute and convalescent COVID-19 samples. PBMCs, B-cell-depleted T cells, or T cells provided the cDNA or gDNA that made up the material.

In the authors' methods: How many nucleated cells were present was estimated from reference gene primer amplification. The data were produced by immunoSEQ multiplex PCR, yet TCRdb's version contains in-frame clones alone and is incomplete. V and J calls and clone size are copied from that table; D and trimming were computed from the DNA. The repertoire holds about 160,000 clones, with 90% to 95% as singletons. CDR3 size: 15 residues. CDR1 is MDHEN, CDR2 SYDVKM, per germline. The ends were cut back, 3 bases at V and 3 bases at J, with 12 bases in the middle. The sequence came from a woman aged 50 to 65 with acute or convalescent COVID-19. This rearrangement joins TRBV28 to TRBJ1-3, with D possibly being TRBD1 (5 bases). The sequenced sample consisted of peripheral blood. In DNA form, the CDR3 reads TGTGCCAGCAGTTTTGCAGGGTTTGGTGGAAACACCATATATTTT. Its protein is CASSFAGFGGNTIYF.